Each of the 5 T cell receptor beta chains below was sequenced from the same sample in a study of blood T cell repertoires in COVID-19 (dated by TCRdb to 2018 to 2021). Receptor libraries were prepared by the immunoSEQ multiplex PCR assay. The table comes from immuneACCESS by way of TCRdb, which keeps in-frame sequences with V and J called. Part of the clones is missing from these tables; in studies checked, under half for an unresolved V gene and the rest for unknown reasons. The sample contains some 300,000 clones, 75% to 90% of them found a single time. The ten largest clones represent roughly 2.3% of the sample. What was sequenced was peripheral blood. These receptors originate from a man aged 18 to 30 with active or convalescent COVID-19.

The chain has TRBV7-9 and TRBJ1-6; the match to TRBD1 covers 9 bases. Germline-derived CDR1 and CDR2 are SEHNR and FQNEAQ (reference sequence). This CDR3 has 15 amino acids. With V trimmed by 5 bases and J by 10 bases, 9 bases remained unmatched. The CDR3 bases are TGTGCCAGCAGCGCCCCGGGACAGGGAGGCTCACCCCTCCACTTT. Translated, it gives CASSAPGQGGSPLHF. Full variable domain (outside the CDR3, taken from reference TRBV7-9 and TRBJ1-6): DTGVSQNPRHKITKRGQNVTFRCDPISEHNRLYWYRQTLGQGPEFLTYFQNEAQLEKSRLLSDRFSAERPKGSFSTLEIQRTEQGDSAMYLCASSAPGQGGSPLHFGNGTRLTVT.

This sequence joins TRBV4-3 and TRBJ2-7, with TRBD1 matching 7 bases. The CDR3 runs to 16 residues. J lost 6 bases, V lost 4 bases, and 15 bases had no gene match. Germline-derived CDR1 and CDR2 are LGHNA and YSLEER. The CDR3 reads CASSPTGPGGISEQYF. CDR3 nucleotide sequence: TGCGCCAGCAGCCCCACAGGACCAGGGGGTATCTCCGAGCAGTACTTC.

This chain links TRBV2 with TRBJ2-6; the D is unclear. This CDR3 has 13 residues. V lost 6 bases to trimming and J lost 0 bases, with 3 bases between them. Germline CDR1 reads SNHLY; CDR2 reads FYNNEI. The CDR3 region is CASRASGANVLTF. The CDR3 DNA sequence: TGTGCCAGCAGAGCCTCTGGGGCCAACGTCCTGACTTTC.

The rearrangement uses TRBV27 and TRBJ1-1; D uncertain. In germline, CDR1 is MNHEY, CDR2 SMNVEV (reference sequence). Trimming took 3 bases from V and 4 from J, leaving 12 bases between them. This CDR3 is built from 14 residues. The CDR3 protein is CASSLLAISTEAFF. The CDR3 DNA sequence: TGTGCCAGCAGTTTGCTAGCAATTAGCACTGAAGCTTTCTTT.

This sequence joins TRBV28 and TRBJ1-4, with D unresolved. Germline V CDR1 and CDR2: MDHEN, SYDVKM. V lost 6 bases and J 15 bases, leaving 14 bases between the germline ends. The CDR3 loop spans 11 amino acids. The CDR3 DNA reads as TGTGCCAGCAGATACAACGGACTGATGTTTTTT. Translated, it gives CASRYNGLMFF.